The sequence of this T cell receptor beta chain was determined in a study of blood T cell repertoires in COVID-19 (dated by TCRdb to the early 2020s). For context, the study as a whole: Collaborator samples came from the United States, Italy and Spain and covered acute and convalescent phases of COVID-19. The prospective study material was composed of cDNA or gDNA derived from T cells, B-cell-depleted T cells, or PBMCs. The samples were drawn from the first 160 participants of the ongoing ImmuneRACE study and from 950 to 1,500 subjects provided by 6 global collaborators. Where available, HLA class I and class II types were taken from metadata supplied by the sample provider and were not determined by assay-based typing. Sample metadata almost always included a de-identified subject ID, COVID-19 status, age in years and sex. Deeply sampled blood TCRbeta repertoires from subjects exposed to, actively infected with, or recovered from COVID-19 were included in the dataset. A freely available public database, intended as a resource for researchers studying the immune response to SARS-CoV-2, is where the repertoires were released. Overall study outcomes, separate from this receptor: The quantity of clinical and demographic metadata differed by source and by participant and was supplied without curation.

TCRbeta CDR3 regions were amplified from genomic DNA using the immunoSEQ Assay, a bias-controlled multiplex PCR. Per the authors' processing: Nucleated cell counts per sample were estimated from amplification of reference gene primers within the assay. To quantify the absolute abundance of each unique TCRbeta CDR3 rearrangement, sequence reads were collapsed and filtered. For each sample, productive Simpson clonality was calculated as the square root of Simpson's diversity index over productive rearrangements. The table was pulled from immuneACCESS by TCRdb, which kept in-frame rearrangements only. Such tables lose some clones; where checked, under half of the loss comes from unresolved V genes, and the rest has no known cause. V, J and clone size were drawn from that table, and D and trimming were deduced from the DNA. In all, the sample holds roughly 44,000 clones, and approximately 90% of those were seen once. The ten largest make up roughly 13% of the sample.

Deletion took 0 bases off V and 4 bases off J, with a span of 13 bases between the germline ends. CDR1 and CDR2 (SGDLS, YYNGEE) derive from the germline V gene. Including cysteine and phenylalanine, the CDR3 has 15 amino acids. The entry retains the CDR3 DNA only, 45 bases that are in frame from base 1. The collaborating institutions used their own protocols to collect whole blood in K2EDTA tubes. Collaborator samples were shipped for TCRbeta analysis as frozen whole blood, isolated PBMCs, or DNA extracted from either sample type. With regard to this clone: This clone's antigen is unknown. No per-base quality is available; no much larger clone lies one base away.

Recombination connected TRBV9 to TRBJ1-2; the D gene is perhaps TRBD1, from 6 matching bases. The receptor comes from a man aged 80 or over with acute or convalescent COVID-19. The sequenced material came from peripheral blood. Here is the DNA: TGTGCCAGCAGCGTAGGTGGGGGCGAAATCTATGGCTACACCTTC. Its protein is CASSVGGGEIYGYTF.